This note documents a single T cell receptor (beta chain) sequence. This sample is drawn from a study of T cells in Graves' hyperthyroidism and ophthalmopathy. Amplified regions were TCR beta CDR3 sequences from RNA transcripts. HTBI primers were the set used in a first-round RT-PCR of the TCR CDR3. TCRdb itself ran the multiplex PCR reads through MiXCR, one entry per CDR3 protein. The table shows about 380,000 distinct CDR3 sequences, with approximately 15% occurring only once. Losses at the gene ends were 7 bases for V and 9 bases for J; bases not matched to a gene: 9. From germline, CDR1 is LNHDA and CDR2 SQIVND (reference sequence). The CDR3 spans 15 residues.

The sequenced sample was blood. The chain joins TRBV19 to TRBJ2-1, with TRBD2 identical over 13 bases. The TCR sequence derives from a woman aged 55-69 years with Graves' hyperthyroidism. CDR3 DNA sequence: TGTGCCAGTAATCCACTAGCGGGAGGGCCGGGTGAGCAGTTCTTC. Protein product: CASNPLAGGPGEQFF.